One and the same sample provided the 24 T cell receptor beta chains below, sequenced in a study of T cell responses to AZD1222 COVID-19 vaccine. Sequencing used immunoSEQ multiplex PCR; TCRdb keeps in-frame clones, though not all of them. The table lists some 150,000 clones, 88% of them singletons. Source: peripheral blood, taken on day 0 of AZD1222 vaccination. Every receptor here comes from an adult in good health.

The gene calls are TRBV4-1 and TRBJ2-7; D unclear. CDR1 MGHRA and CDR2 YSYEKL come from the germline V gene. The CDR3 totals 16 residues. Trimming cost V 1 base and J 4 bases, with 17 bases left between them. The CDR3 is CASSQGRSGFQYEQYF. The CDR3 region has the DNA TGCGCCAGCAGCCAAGGACGTTCTGGGTTTCAGTACGAGCAGTACTTC.

The rearrangement uses TRBV4-1 and TRBJ2-7; no definite D call. Germline loops: CDR1 MGHRA, CDR2 YSYEKL. Trimming stripped 3 bases from V and 7 bases from J, with 16 bases between. CDR3 length: 14 amino acids. CDR3: CASSQLGSDREQYF. CDR3 sequence (DNA): TGCGCCAGCAGCCAGTTAGGATCCGACCGGGAGCAGTACTTC.

The rearrangement uses TRBV25-1 and TRBJ2-5; 8 bases line up with TRBD2. Germline CDR1 and CDR2: MGHDK and SYGVNS. This CDR3 spans 15 amino acids. V trimming: 1 base; J trimming: 5 bases; junction bases outside the gene matches: 6. CDR3 DNA: TGTGCCAGCAGTGAATTAGGTAGCGGGACGGAGACCCAGTACTTC. Translated: CASSELGSGTETQYF.

This clone was counted once. The chain carries TRBV7-9 and TRBJ2-7; TRBD2 aligns across 12 bases. This CDR3 is 16 amino acids long. In germline, CDR1 is SEHNR, CDR2 FQNEAQ (reference sequence). J gave up 6 bases and V 4 bases, and 10 bases lay outside the gene matches. The chain's CDR3 is CASSSRLAGVTGEQYF. CDR3 sequence (DNA): TGTGCCAGCAGCTCACGACTAGCGGGAGTGACAGGCGAGCAGTACTTC.

The rearrangement joins TRBV19 to TRBJ2-5, with 14 bases fitting TRBD2. The germline gives CDR1 LNHDA, CDR2 SQIVND (reference sequence). V was clipped by 3 bases and J by 2 bases; unmatched bases: 2. CDR3 length: 16 residues. CDR3 sequence reads: CASSIGTSGRQETQYF. The CDR3 nucleotides read TGTGCCAGTAGTATCGGGACTAGCGGGAGACAAGAGACCCAGTACTTC.

This sequence joins TRBV12-3 or TRBV12-4 and TRBJ1-5; TRBD1 is a possible D gene (6 bases). V lost 6 bases and J lost 10, with 13 bases in between. The CDR3 contains 12 residues. CDR3 sequence reads: CASSLIGGPQHF. The CDR3 bases are TGTGCCAGCAGCCTCATAGGGGGACCCCAGCATTTT.

The chain employs TRBV30 and TRBJ2-7; 9 bases match TRBD2. Germline-derived CDR1 and CDR2 are GTSNPN and SVGIG (reference sequence). Losses at the gene ends were 0 bases for V and 1 base for J; bases not matched to a gene: 4. The CDR3 length is 15 residues. The CDR3 DNA reads as TGTGCCTGGAGTGTTTGGCGGGGGGGGTCCTACGAGCAGTACTTC. It encodes CAWSVWRGGSYEQYF.

This clone was picked up a small number of times. V gene TRBV2 combines with J gene TRBJ1-5; no definite D call. Trimming pared 2 bases from V and 4 bases from J, leaving 6 bases between. CDR1 and CDR2 (germline): SNHLY, FYNNEI. CDR3 length equals 13 residues. The CDR3 here is CASSERTNQPQHF. The CDR3 nucleotides read TGTGCCAGCAGTGAACGCACAAATCAGCCCCAGCATTTT. Combining the CDR3 with reference TRBV2 and TRBJ1-5 gives the whole variable domain EPEVTQTPSHQVTQMGQEVILRCVPISNHLYFYWYRQILGQKVEFLVSFYNNEISEKSEIFDDQFSVERPDGSNFTLKIRSTKLEDSAMYFCASSERTNQPQHFGDGTRLSIL.

The chain has TRBV10-3 and TRBJ2-7; D gene uncertain. The germline V gene encodes CDR1 ENHRY and CDR2 SYGVKD. The CDR3 runs 15 residues. V gave up 6 bases and J gave up 2 bases, with 17 bases separating them. The CDR3 reads CAISDPRAEPYEQYF. The CDR3 coding sequence is TGTGCCATCAGCGACCCTCGGGCTGAGCCCTACGAGCAGTACTTC.

DNA for the CDR3: TGTGCCAGTAGTATATCCGGAAACACCATATATTTT. Protein: CASSISGNTIYF. This chain connects TRBV19 to TRBJ1-3; no reliable D call. CDR1 is LNHDA and CDR2 is SQIVND in the germline V gene (reference sequence). The CDR3 runs 12 residues. Trimming took 2 bases from V and 4 from J, leaving 3 bases between them.

Ten or more counts support this clone. This chain joins TRBV5-4 and TRBJ2-5; tentative D call: TRBD2 (5 bases). The CDR3 runs 13 residues. Germline V gene lookup returns CDR1 SGHNT and CDR2 YYREEE (reference sequence). V was trimmed by 2 bases and J by 5 bases, leaving 10 bases between them. CDR3 region: CASSLDSVETQYF. The CDR3 coding sequence is TGTGCCAGCAGCTTAGATAGCGTCGAGACCCAGTACTTC.

J is TRBJ1-6 and V is TRBV18, with a tentative D call TRBD1 (5 bases). Germline loops: CDR1 KGHSH, CDR2 LQKENI. This CDR3 has 16 residues. V was pared by 6 bases and J by 7 bases, with 19 bases between. The CDR3 DNA reads as TGTGCCAGCTCTCCCCTGGCTCAGGGACCCAATTCACCCCTCCACTTT. Protein: CASSPLAQGPNSPLHF.

This chain connects TRBV19 to TRBJ2-1, with TRBD2 as a possible D gene (5 bases). The germline V gene encodes CDR1 LNHDA and CDR2 SQIVND (reference sequence). The CDR3 runs to 13 residues. V gave up 7 bases and J gave up 9 bases, with 16 bases separating them. Here the CDR3 reads CASNPSIRGEQFF. The CDR3 coding sequence is TGTGCCAGTAATCCGTCGATTCGGGGTGAGCAGTTCTTC.

The chain has TRBV27 and TRBJ1-1, with D hard to call. The ends were cut back, 3 bases at V and 4 bases at J, with 15 bases in the middle. This CDR3 contains 15 residues. Germline V gives CDR1 MNHEY, CDR2 SMNVEV (reference sequence). DNA for the CDR3: TGTGCCAGCAGTTTCGGGCAGCTGGGTGGCACTGAAGCTTTCTTT. Its translation: CASSFGQLGGTEAFF.

This clone has only a few counts. The V and J genes are TRBV6-5 and TRBJ1-2; no clear D. The CDR3 consists of 13 residues. Germline V gene data show CDR1 as MNHEY and CDR2 as SVGAGI. V shed 2 bases and J shed 8 bases, with 12 bases lying between them. DNA for the CDR3: TGTGCCAGCAGTTACAATGGAGCGGGGGGCTACACCTTC. Translating gives CASSYNGAGGYTF.

This chain links TRBV7-2 with TRBJ1-1; D is perhaps TRBD1 (5 bases). The CDR3 has 16 amino acids. V was shortened by 5 bases and J by 1 base, with 17 bases between the two germline ends. The germline V gene encodes CDR1 SGHTA and CDR2 FQGNSA. This CDR3 reads CASSTRGYGRNTEAFF. The CDR3 DNA reads TGTGCCAGCAGCACGAGGGGTTATGGGCGGAACACTGAAGCTTTCTTT.

This rearrangement joins TRBV6-5 to TRBJ1-1; 9 nucleotides align to TRBD1. From germline, CDR1 is MNHEY and CDR2 SVGAGI. This CDR3 comprises 14 residues. After removal of 6 bases from V and 3 bases from J, the junction contained 5 bases not matched to a gene. The CDR3 nucleotides are TGTGCCAGCAGATCGGGACAGGGTGACACTGAAGCTTTCTTT. It specifies CASRSGQGDTEAFF.

V is TRBV2 and J is TRBJ1-1, with D possibly matching TRBD1 (6 bases). The CDR3 loop spans 13 amino acids. Germline V CDR1 and CDR2: SNHLY, FYNNEI. V shed 4 bases and J shed 1 base, with 7 bases lying between them. For the CDR3, the DNA is TGTGCCAGCAGTGTCAGGGGGAACACTGAAGCTTTCTTT. Translation: CASSVRGNTEAFF.

V is TRBV28 and J is TRBJ1-1; no definite D call. The CDR3 loop spans 15 amino acids. The germline V gene encodes CDR1 MDHEN and CDR2 SYDVKM. V was trimmed by 6 bases and J by 3 bases, leaving 17 bases between them. CDR3 residues: CASSSLGRTDTEAFF. The CDR3 DNA is TGTGCCAGCAGCTCCTTGGGCAGAACGGACACTGAAGCTTTCTTT.

V usage is TRBV11-3 and J usage is TRBJ2-1; no clear D. The CDR3 loop spans 15 amino acids. CDR1 SGHNT and CDR2 YENEEA come from the germline V gene. V was cut by 5 bases and J by 0 bases, with 11 bases left in between. Here the CDR3 DNA reads TGTGCCAGCAGCATCACGGGCCTCTCCTACAATGAGCAGTTCTTC. It specifies CASSITGLSYNEQFF.

This chain connects TRBV4-1 to TRBJ1-1, with TRBD1 matching over 8 bases. The CDR3 has 14 residues. In germline, CDR1 is MGHRA, CDR2 YSYEKL. J gave up 4 bases and V 3 bases, and 4 bases lay outside the gene matches. CDR3 sequence (DNA): TGCGCCAGCAGCCACCAGGGGGCGGGCACTGAAGCTTTCTTT. Its translation is CASSHQGAGTEAFF.

This sequence joins TRBV20-1 and TRBJ1-2, with D unclear. Looked up from germline, CDR1 is DFQATT and CDR2 is SNEGSKA (reference sequence). Trimming stripped 0 bases from V and 8 bases from J, with 4 bases between. CDR3 size: 10 residues. In nucleotides, the CDR3 is TGCAGTGCTAGAGATCGAGGCTACACCTTC. Residues: CSARDRGYTF.

The J gene is TRBJ2-7, the V gene TRBV27; D perhaps matches TRBD1 (6 bases). There are 15 residues in the CDR3. Trimming shortened V by 4 bases and J by 0 bases, and 13 bases separated the two germline ends. Germline V CDR1 and CDR2: MNHEY, SMNVEV (reference sequence). DNA for the CDR3: TGTGCCAGCAGTTCCCGGACAGATTCCTCCTACGAGCAGTACTTC. Amino acids: CASSSRTDSSYEQYF.

J is TRBJ2-1 and V is TRBV6-2 or TRBV6-3, with D hard to call. Germline V lookup: CDR1 MNHEY, CDR2 SVGEGT. V lost 4 bases to trimming and J lost 7 bases, with 14 bases between them. This CDR3 is 14 amino acids long. The CDR3 DNA reads as TGTGCCAGCAGTTCTAACTACCGCCGGAATGAGCAGTTCTTC. Residues: CASSSNYRRNEQFF.